Ten or more counts support the clone carrying this T cell receptor beta chain. CDR3 length: 13 amino acids. The germline CDR1 and CDR2 sequences are DFQATT and SNEGSKA (reference sequence). J gave up 6 bases and V 3 bases, and 1 base lay outside the gene matches. One entry per CDR3 protein, called by TCRdb with MiXCR from the 5' RACE reads. The sample includes roughly 75,000 distinct CDR3 sequences, approximately 9.1% of them seen just once. The entry originates in a study of early T cells in non-severe SARS-CoV-2 infection. Turning to the study itself: Unsorted whole-blood RNA was sequenced in bulk, leaving chains unpaired.

Source material: whole blood. The receptor was derived from an adult who was a healthcare worker with PCR-confirmed SARS-CoV-2 infection or an uninfected control (not recorded which). The rearrangement uses TRBV20-1 and TRBJ1-3, with 11 bases matching TRBD1. This CDR3 reads CSARGQGVNTIYF. CDR3 in DNA: TGCAGTGCTAGGGGACAGGGGGTAAACACCATATATTTT.